Listed here is a single T cell receptor beta chain. The antigen remains unidentified. Other DNA sequences in this specimen translate into the identical CDR3. These data belong to a study of shared clonotypes between healthy human individuals. Study background: The composition of the donors was a couple of women and a few men aged 18 to 49. General study findings and limits: Having only a few donors restricted how much genetic and exposure-history diversity was captured.

CD45RO-negative CD8 cells positively selected for CCR7 made up the naive population, which excluded terminally differentiated effector memory CD45RA+ cells. This CDR3 spans 15 amino acids. From germline, CDR1 is SNHLY and CDR2 FYNNEI. J lost 3 bases, V lost 6 bases, and 4 bases had no gene match. TCRdb's copy holds only in-frame clones and misses some; the assay was immunoSEQ multiplex PCR. The sample yields millions of clones, roughly 95% seen once. The gene calls are TRBV2 and TRBJ2-3, with TRBD2 matching 12 bases. Sequenced input: naive CD8+ T cells sorted from blood. This TCR was recovered from a man aged 18-30 years in good health. This chain's CDR3 is CASRGLAGGTDTQYF. The CDR3 nucleotides are TGTGCCAGCAGGGGACTAGCGGGTGGGACAGATACGCAGTATTTT. Complete variable domain (other parts from reference TRBV2 and TRBJ2-3): EPEVTQTPSHQVTQMGQEVILRCVPISNHLYFYWYRQILGQKVEFLVSFYNNEISEKSEIFDDQFSVERPDGSNFTLKIRSTKLEDSAMYFCASRGLAGGTDTQYFGPGTRLTVL.